This is a list of T cell receptor beta chains from one sample in a study of blood T cell repertoires in COVID-19. Clones were sequenced by immunoSEQ multiplex PCR, and TCRdb holds only the in-frame ones, with some missing. The table has about 240,000 clones, around 85% seen once. The sequenced sample consisted of peripheral blood. These receptor sequences come from a man aged 50 to 60 with COVID-19, enrolled during active disease. The CDR3 runs from the conserved cysteine through the conserved F or W.

TRBJ2-3 | TRBV6-1 | CASSEVLAGGKDTQYF
TRBJ2-7 | TRBV7-9 | CASSPRTSGGLGEQYF
TRBJ1-1 | TRBV20-1 | CSVTGNTEAFF
TRBJ1-6 | TRBV7-2 | CASSPGTGGNSPLHF
TRBJ2-3 | TRBV9 | CASSVGGPSTDTQYF
TRBJ2-5 | TRBV14 | CASSQGTSGETQYF
TRBJ2-6 | TRBV7-2 | CASSLPSGAPGANVLTF
TRBJ2-1 | TRBV3-1/TRBV3-2 | CASSQSARGQFF
TRBJ2-2 | TRBV19 | CASRQGPNTGELFF
TRBJ2-5 | TRBV5-1 | CASSLSKSDQYF
TRBJ2-1 | TRBV13 | CASSPEEGGDYNEQFF
TRBJ1-6 | TRBV7-3 | CASSLGPQNSPLHF
TRBJ1-1 | TRBV30 | CAWNPGGTEAFF
TRBJ2-1 | TRBV2 | CASSERDSSYNEQFF
TRBJ1-5 | TRBV29-1 | CSGQTGVNQPQHF
TRBJ1-2 | TRBV2 | CASTERGIYGYTF
TRBJ1-1 | TRBV5-4 | CASSLAPSTGRNTEAFF
TRBJ2-5 | TRBV3-1/TRBV3-2 | CASSHGLETQYF
TRBJ2-1 | TRBV19 | CASSVGGAHNEQFF
TRBJ2-1 | TRBV10-3 | CAIGSQGSSYNEQFF
TRBJ1-2 | TRBV5-4 | CASSLPTPERYGYTF
TRBJ1-6 | TRBV5-4 | CASSRGATGGYSPLHF
TRBJ1-2 | TRBV21-1 | CASSKVGRGQEDCGYTF
TRBJ2-2 | TRBV7-8 | CASSWGQRLSGELFF
TRBJ2-2 | TRBV6-5 | CASSSRDRANTGELFF
TRBJ2-3 | TRBV20-1 | CSGPNREDF
TRBJ1-2 | TRBV4-2 | CASSQDRRQPYGYTF
TRBJ1-1 | TRBV12-3/TRBV12-4 | CASNGQMNTEAFF
TRBJ2-7 | TRBV5-1 | CASSFGGARGYEQYF
TRBJ1-6 | TRBV2 | CASSGEGRHSPLHF
TRBJ1-6 | TRBV11-2 | CASSLDALGQGNSPLHF
TRBJ1-5 | TRBV4-2 | CASSQDSGYSNQPQHF
TRBJ1-4 | TRBV7-9 | CASSLVAGSDEKLFF
TRBJ2-1 | TRBV18 | CASSLGTGSIRGEQFF
TRBJ2-7 | TRBV6-4 | CASSEGARTEQYF
TRBJ1-1 | TRBV7-9 | CASSLRGLNTEAFF
TRBJ1-1 | TRBV9 | CASSAWDRGEGNTEAFF
TRBJ2-1 | TRBV28 | CASSLYGTSGYNEQFF
TRBJ2-7 | TRBV27 | CASSLVSGYEQYF
TRBJ1-1 | TRBV7-9 | CASSLMGGTEAFF